These T cell receptor beta chains were read from a single sample in a study of T-cell memory formation after mild COVID-19. TCRdb processed the 5' RACE reads anew with MiXCR; each CDR3 protein has one entry. The table shows approximately 290,000 distinct CDR3 sequences, with about a sixth occurring only once. Sequencing was done on a sample of PBMCs or a T cell subset sorted from them (not recorded which). These receptors all come from a young man who had mild COVID-19 (a few samples of this study predate the infection). Cell type and time point are not known. Each CDR3 is given with its conserved first and last residue. A D gene is named only where the DNA matches it firmly. Clone size appears in some rows only: once, few, many, or a class for an expanded clone.

>TRBD1|few|15|TRBJ2-4|TRBV6-2/TRBV6-3
TGTGCCAGCAGTTCGACCTTTGACAGGGGGCTGATAGAGTACTTC
CASSSTFDRGLIEYF
>-|few|14|TRBJ2-3|TRBV20-1
TGCAGTGCTTCAACGGGACCAAGCACAGATACGCAGTATTTT
CSASTGPSTDTQYF
>-|many|12|TRBJ2-3|TRBV5-1
TGCGCCAGCAGCCTCGAGGGAGATACGCAGTATTTT
CASSLEGDTQYF
>TRBD2|-|18|TRBJ2-1|TRBV5-1
TGCGCCAGCAGCTTCACGGCAGTTAGCGGGGGGGCTTCCAATGAGCAGTTCTTC
CASSFTAVSGGASNEQFF
>TRBD1|-|14|TRBJ2-1|TRBV5-1
TGCGCCAGCATAGCGGACAGGGGCTACAATGAGCAGTTCTTC
CASIADRGYNEQFF
>-|-|16|TRBJ2-7|TRBV11-2
TGTGCCAGCAGCTCCCCAACGACAGGGAGGTCCTACGAGCAGTACTTC
CASSSPTTGRSYEQYF
>-|few|14|TRBJ2-2|TRBV7-2
TGTGCCAGCATCCTGAGACAGGCGACCGGGGAGCTGTTTTTT
CASILRQATGELFF
>-|few|11|TRBJ1-1|TRBV29-1
TGCAGCGTTGAAGATCTCCCTGAAGCTTTCTTT
CSVEDLPEAFF
>-|few|14|TRBJ1-4|TRBV3-1
TGTGCCAGCAGCCAAGGTGGGATCGGTGAAAAACTGTTTTTT
CASSQGGIGEKLFF
>TRBD1|-|15|TRBJ1-6|TRBV27
TGTGCCAGCAGCCCGACAGGGGGCGGTTGGTCACCCCTCCACTTT
CASSPTGGGWSPLHF
>-|few|17|TRBJ2-4|TRBV20-1
TGCAGTGCTAGAGGGGGACCGGACCACTTGGCCAAAAACATTCAGTACTTC
CSARGGPDHLAKNIQYF
>TRBD2|-|14|TRBJ2-3|TRBV25-1
TGTGCCAGCAGTGAACTTGGTGCGGGGGAGACGCAGTATTTT
CASSELGAGETQYF
>TRBD1|-|15|TRBJ2-4|TRBV7-2
TGTGCCAGCAGCAAGTCCGGGACAGGAAAAAACATTCAGTACTTC
CASSKSGTGKNIQYF
>-|-|16|TRBJ2-3|TRBV7-2
TGTGCCAGCAGCTTAGTATACGGGACTCTGGGAGATACGCAGTATTTT
CASSLVYGTLGDTQYF
>-|-|17|TRBJ1-2|TRBV4-3
TGCGCCAGCAGCCAAGATCCAATAACCACAAGGGCGCGAGGCTACACCTTC
CASSQDPITTRARGYTF
>-|-|17|TRBJ2-6|TRBV12-3/TRBV12-4
TGTGCCAGCAGTTTGAGCCCGGGGGCGCCTGGGGCCAACGTCCTGACTTTC
CASSLSPGAPGANVLTF
>TRBD2|-|14|TRBJ2-5|TRBV20-1
TGCAGTGCTAGACTAGCGGGGGCCCCGGAGACCCAGTACTTC
CSARLAGAPETQYF
>-|-|14|TRBJ1-2|TRBV20-1
TGCAGTGCCGCACCGGCCCGGTTTGGGTATGGCTACACCTTC
CSAAPARFGYGYTF
>TRBD1|-|15|TRBJ2-1|TRBV12-3/TRBV12-4
TGTGCCAGCAGTTTTGGCCGGACAGGGGGGAATGAGCAGTTCTTC
CASSFGRTGGNEQFF
>TRBD2|many|14|TRBJ2-1|TRBV24-1
TGTGCCACCAGTGATTCGACTAGCGAGGGTGAGCAGTTCTTC
CATSDSTSEGEQFF
>TRBD1|few|13|TRBJ2-3|TRBV7-6
TGTGCCAGCAGCCGCCGGGACAGAGATACGCAGTATTTT
CASSRRDRDTQYF
>-|-|13|TRBJ1-3|TRBV20-1
TGCGGACGGGGGGGCCACTCTGGAAACACCATATATTTT
CGRGGHSGNTIYF
>-|few|13|TRBJ2-7|TRBV11-2
TGTGCCAGCAGCGTCGGGCGATCGGGCGAGCAGTACTTC
CASSVGRSGEQYF
>-|-|14|TRBJ2-3|TRBV29-1
TGCAGCGTTGAAGAGGCCAGTCGCACAGATACGCAGTATTTT
CSVEEASRTDTQYF
>-|-|14|TRBJ1-2|TRBV4-2
TGTGCCAGCAGCCAAGATACAGGGAGGGATGGCTACACCTTC
CASSQDTGRDGYTF
>-|few|15|TRBJ2-1|TRBV4-3
TGCGCCAGCAGCCAAGAAGTCCGACCTTACAATGAGCAGTTCTTC
CASSQEVRPYNEQFF
>-|few|12|TRBJ1-2|TRBV6-2/TRBV6-3
TGTGCCAGCAGTTCAACTTCCTATGGCTACACCTTC
CASSSTSYGYTF
>TRBD1|-|15|TRBJ1-6|TRBV6-6
TGTGCCAGCAGTAACTCCGACAGGGGTAATTCACCCCTCCACTTT
CASSNSDRGNSPLHF
>-|few|15|TRBJ2-4|TRBV19
TGTGCCACCCATGTTTTCGGGCTGGCCAAAAACATTCAGTACTTC
CATHVFGLAKNIQYF
>TRBD2|-|15|TRBJ2-3|TRBV3-1
TGTGCCAGCAGCCAGACTAGCTCTGGCACAGATACGCAGTATTTT
CASSQTSSGTDTQYF
>TRBD1|-|15|TRBJ1-5|TRBV6-6
TGTGCCAGCAGTTACCCCGGGACAGGGACTCAGCCCCAGCATTTT
CASSYPGTGTQPQHF
>-|few|12|TRBJ1-2|TRBV6-5
TGTGCCAGCAGTACCCCCGGTCGCTCTCGGCACTTC
CASSTPGRSRHF
>-|few|15|TRBJ1-5|TRBV5-6
TGTGCCAGCAGCTTTGTGGGGGGAAGGAATCAGCCCCAGCATTTT
CASSFVGGRNQPQHF
>-|-|17|TRBJ2-3|TRBV20-1
TGCAGTGCTAGATCTCCGTCCCCATCGCGTAGCACAGATACGCAGTATTTT
CSARSPSPSRSTDTQYF
>TRBD1|few|17|TRBJ1-1|TRBV11-1
TGTGCCAGCAGCTTTTCCCCACAGGGGACGGGGAGCACTGAAGCTTTCTTT
CASSFSPQGTGSTEAFF
>-|many|15|TRBJ2-4|TRBV4-1
TGCGCCAGCAGCCAAGGACGGGGTCTAGGGAACATTCAGTACTTC
CASSQGRGLGNIQYF
>TRBD1|few|16|TRBJ2-5|TRBV15
TGTGCCACCAGCAGAGGGGACAGGCGGTTTTTGGAGACCCAGTACTTC
CATSRGDRRFLETQYF
>-|-|19|TRBJ2-2|TRBV4-1
TGCGCCAGCAGCCAAGATGGGGTGGATGGGAGAGGGTCCATCGGGGAGCTGTTTTTT
CASSQDGVDGRGSIGELFF
>TRBD2|-|13|TRBJ2-1|TRBV3-1
TGTGCCAGCAGCCAAGCGGGGGGCAATGAGCAGTTCTTC
CASSQAGGNEQFF